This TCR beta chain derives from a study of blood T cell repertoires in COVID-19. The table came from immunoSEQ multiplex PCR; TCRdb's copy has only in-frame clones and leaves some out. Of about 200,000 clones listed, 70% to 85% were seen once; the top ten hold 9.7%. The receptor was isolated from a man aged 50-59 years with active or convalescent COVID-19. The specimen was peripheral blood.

In DNA form, the CDR3 reads TGTGCCAGCAGCGCCCGACAGGGGGCCAGCTTAGATACGCAGTATTTT. This translates into CASSARQGASLDTQYF. V and J are TRBV9 and TRBJ2-3; 10 bases align to TRBD1. Germline loops: CDR1 SGDLS, CDR2 YYNGEE. CDR3 length: 16 amino acids. V was pared by 3 bases and J by 5 bases, with 9 bases of the junction left unmatched.